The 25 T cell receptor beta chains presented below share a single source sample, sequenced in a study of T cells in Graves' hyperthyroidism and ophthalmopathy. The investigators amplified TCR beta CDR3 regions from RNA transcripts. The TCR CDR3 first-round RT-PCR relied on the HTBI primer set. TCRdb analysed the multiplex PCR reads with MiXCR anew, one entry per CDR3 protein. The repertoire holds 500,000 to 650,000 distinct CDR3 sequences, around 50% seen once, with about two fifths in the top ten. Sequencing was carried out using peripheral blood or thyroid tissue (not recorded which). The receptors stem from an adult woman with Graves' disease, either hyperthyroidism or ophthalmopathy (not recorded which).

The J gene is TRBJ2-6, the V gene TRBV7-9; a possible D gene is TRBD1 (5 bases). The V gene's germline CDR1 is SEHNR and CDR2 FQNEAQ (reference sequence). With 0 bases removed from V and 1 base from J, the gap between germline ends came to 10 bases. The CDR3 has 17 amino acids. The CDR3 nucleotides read TGTGCCAGCAGCTTAGCGCAGGGAACATCTGGGGCCAACGTCCTGACTTTC. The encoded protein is CASSLAQGTSGANVLTF.

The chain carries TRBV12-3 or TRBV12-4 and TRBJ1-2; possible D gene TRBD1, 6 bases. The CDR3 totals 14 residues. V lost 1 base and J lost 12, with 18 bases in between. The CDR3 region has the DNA TGTGCCAGCAGTTTAGGGGACACCTACTCTGGAAACACCTTC. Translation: CASSLGDTYSGNTF.

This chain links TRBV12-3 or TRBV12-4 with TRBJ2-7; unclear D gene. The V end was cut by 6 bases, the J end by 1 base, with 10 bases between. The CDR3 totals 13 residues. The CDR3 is CASSLRSSYEQYF. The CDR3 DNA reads TGTGCCAGCAGCTTACGTTCTTCCTACGAGCAGTACTTC.

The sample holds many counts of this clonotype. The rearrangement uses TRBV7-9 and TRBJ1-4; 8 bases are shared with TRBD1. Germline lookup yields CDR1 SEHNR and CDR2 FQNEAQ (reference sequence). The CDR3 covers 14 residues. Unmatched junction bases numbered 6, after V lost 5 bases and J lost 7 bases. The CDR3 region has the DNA TGTGCCAGCAGCACAGACAGGGGCGGTGAAAAACTGTTTTTT. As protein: CASSTDRGGEKLFF.

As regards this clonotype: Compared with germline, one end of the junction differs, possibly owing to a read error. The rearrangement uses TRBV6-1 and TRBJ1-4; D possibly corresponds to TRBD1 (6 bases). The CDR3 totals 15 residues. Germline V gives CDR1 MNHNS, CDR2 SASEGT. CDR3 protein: CASSRQVSSKEKLFF. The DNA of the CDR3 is TGTGCCAGCAGCCGACAGGTTTCGTCTAAGGAAAAACTGTTTTTT.

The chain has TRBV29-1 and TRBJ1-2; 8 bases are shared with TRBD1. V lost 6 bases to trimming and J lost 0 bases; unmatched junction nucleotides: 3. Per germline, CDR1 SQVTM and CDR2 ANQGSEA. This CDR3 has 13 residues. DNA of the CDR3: TGCAGCGTGCGGACAGGGTCTAACTATGGCTACACCTTC. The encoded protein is CSVRTGSNYGYTF.

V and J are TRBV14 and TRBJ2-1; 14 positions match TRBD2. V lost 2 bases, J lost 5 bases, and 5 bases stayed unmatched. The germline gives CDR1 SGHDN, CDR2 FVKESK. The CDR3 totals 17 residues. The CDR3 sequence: CASSQRLAGGTDNEQFF. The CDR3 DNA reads TGTGCCAGCAGCCAACGACTAGCGGGAGGGACCGACAATGAGCAGTTCTTC.

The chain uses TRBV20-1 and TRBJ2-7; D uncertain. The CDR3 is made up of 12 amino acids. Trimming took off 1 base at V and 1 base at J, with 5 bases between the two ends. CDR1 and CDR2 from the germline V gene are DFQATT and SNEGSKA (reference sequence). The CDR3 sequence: CSARGRSYEQYF. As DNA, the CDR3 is TGCAGTGCTAGAGGCCGGTCCTACGAGCAGTACTTC.

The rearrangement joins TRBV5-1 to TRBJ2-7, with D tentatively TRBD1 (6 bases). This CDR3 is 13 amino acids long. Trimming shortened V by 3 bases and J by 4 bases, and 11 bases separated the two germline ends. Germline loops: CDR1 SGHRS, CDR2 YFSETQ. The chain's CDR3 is CASSSTTGYEQYF. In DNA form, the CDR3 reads TGCGCCAGCAGCTCGACCACAGGGTACGAGCAGTACTTC.

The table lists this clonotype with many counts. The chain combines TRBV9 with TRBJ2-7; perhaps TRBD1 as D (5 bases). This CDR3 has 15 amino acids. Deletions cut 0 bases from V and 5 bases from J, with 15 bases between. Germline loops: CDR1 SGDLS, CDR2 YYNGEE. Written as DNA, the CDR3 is TGTGCCAGCAGCGTAGGAGACAGAGCCCTGAACGAGCAGTACTTC. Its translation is CASSVGDRALNEQYF.

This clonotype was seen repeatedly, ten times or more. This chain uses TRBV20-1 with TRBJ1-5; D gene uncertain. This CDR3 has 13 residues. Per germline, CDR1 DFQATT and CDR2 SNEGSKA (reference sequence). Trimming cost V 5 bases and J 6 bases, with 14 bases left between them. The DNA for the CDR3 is TGCAGTGCTGGCGGGCGGTTTGGTCAGCCCCAGCATTTT. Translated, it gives CSAGGRFGQPQHF.

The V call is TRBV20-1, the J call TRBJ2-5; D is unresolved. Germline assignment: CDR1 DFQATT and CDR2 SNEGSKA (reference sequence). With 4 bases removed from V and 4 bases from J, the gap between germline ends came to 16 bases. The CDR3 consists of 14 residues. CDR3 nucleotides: TGCAGTGCTACACACCCGGCTCAAGGAGAGACCCAGTACTTC. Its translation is CSATHPAQGETQYF.

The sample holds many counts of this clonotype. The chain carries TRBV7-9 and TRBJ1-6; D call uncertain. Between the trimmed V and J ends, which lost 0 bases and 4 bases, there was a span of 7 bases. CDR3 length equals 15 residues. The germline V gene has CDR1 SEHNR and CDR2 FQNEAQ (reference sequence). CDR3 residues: CASSLAGSYNSPLHF. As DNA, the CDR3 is TGTGCCAGCAGCTTAGCGGGCTCGTATAATTCACCCCTCCACTTT.

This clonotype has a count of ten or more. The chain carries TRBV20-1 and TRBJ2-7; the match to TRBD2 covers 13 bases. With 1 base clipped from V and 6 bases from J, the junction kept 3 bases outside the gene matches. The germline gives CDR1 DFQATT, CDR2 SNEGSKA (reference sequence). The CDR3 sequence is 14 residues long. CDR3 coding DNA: TGCAGTGCTAGAGGGACTAGCGGGAGCACCGAGCAGTACTTC. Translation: CSARGTSGSTEQYF.

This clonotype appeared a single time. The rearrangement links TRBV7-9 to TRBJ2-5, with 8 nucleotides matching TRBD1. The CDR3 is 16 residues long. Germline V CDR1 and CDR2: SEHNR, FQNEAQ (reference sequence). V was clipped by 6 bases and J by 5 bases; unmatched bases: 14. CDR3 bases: TGTGCCAGCAGTTCGTGGGACAGGAAGGCGGGGGAGACCCAGTACTTC. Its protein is CASSSWDRKAGETQYF.

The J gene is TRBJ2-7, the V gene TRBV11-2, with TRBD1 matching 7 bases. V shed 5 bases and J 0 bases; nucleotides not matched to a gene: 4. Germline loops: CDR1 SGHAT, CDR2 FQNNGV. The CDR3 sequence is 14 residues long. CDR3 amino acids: CASSRDRASYEQYF. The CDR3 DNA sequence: TGTGCCAGCAGCCGAGACAGGGCCTCCTACGAGCAGTACTTC.

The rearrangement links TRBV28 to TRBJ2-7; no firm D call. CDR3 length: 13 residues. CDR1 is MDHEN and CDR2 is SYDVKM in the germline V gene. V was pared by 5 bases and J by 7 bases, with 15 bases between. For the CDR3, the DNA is TGTGCCAGCAGTCCACATAGGGCTAGGGAGCAGTACTTC. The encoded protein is CASSPHRAREQYF.

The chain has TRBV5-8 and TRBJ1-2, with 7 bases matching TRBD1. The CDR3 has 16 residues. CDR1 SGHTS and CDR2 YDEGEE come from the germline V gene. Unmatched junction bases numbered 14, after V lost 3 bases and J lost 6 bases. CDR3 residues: CASSYRDSQRWDGYTF. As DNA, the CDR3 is TGTGCCAGCAGCTACCGGGACAGCCAACGTTGGGATGGCTACACCTTC. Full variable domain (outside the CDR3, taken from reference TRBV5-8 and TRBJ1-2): EAGVTQSPTHLIKTRGQQATLRCSPISGHTSVYWYQQALGLGLQFLLWYDEGEERNRGNFPPRFSGRQFPNYSSELNVNALELEDSALYLCASSYRDSQRWDGYTFGSGTRLTVV.

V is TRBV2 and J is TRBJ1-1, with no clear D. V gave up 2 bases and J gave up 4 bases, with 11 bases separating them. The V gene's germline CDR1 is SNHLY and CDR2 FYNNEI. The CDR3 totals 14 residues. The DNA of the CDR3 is TGTGCCAGCAGTGAAAGCCCCCTAGGCACTGAAGCTTTCTTT. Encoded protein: CASSESPLGTEAFF.

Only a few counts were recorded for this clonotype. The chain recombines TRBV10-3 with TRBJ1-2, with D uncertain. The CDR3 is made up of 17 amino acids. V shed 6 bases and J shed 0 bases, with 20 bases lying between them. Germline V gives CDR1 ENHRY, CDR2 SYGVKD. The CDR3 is CAIRRAFVRQSNYGYTF. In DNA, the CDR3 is TGTGCCATCAGGCGGGCTTTTGTCAGACAATCTAACTATGGCTACACCTTC.

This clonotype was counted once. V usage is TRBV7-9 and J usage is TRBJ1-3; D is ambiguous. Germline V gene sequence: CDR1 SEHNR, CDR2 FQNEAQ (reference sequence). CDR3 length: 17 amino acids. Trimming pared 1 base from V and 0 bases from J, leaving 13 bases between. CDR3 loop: CASSLEAGRSSGNTIYF. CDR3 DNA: TGTGCCAGCAGCTTAGAGGCCGGACGGAGCTCTGGAAACACCATATATTTT.

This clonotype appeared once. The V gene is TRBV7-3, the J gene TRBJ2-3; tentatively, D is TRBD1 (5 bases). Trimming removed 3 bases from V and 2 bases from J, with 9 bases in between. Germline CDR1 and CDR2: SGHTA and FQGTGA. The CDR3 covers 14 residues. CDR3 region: CASSFDGHTDTQYF. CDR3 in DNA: TGTGCCAGCAGCTTTGACGGACACACAGATACGCAGTATTTT.

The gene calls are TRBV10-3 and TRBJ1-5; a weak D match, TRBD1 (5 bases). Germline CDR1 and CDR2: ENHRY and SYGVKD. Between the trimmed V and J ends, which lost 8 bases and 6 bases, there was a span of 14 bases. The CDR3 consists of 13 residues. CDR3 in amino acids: CAIAREGTQPQHF. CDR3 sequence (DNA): TGTGCCATCGCCAGGGAGGGCACTCAGCCCCAGCATTTT.

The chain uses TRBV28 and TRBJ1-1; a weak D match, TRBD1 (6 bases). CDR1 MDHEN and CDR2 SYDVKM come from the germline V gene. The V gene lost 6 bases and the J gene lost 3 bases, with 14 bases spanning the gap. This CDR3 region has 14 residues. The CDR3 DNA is TGTGCCAGCAGCGCTCAGGGGAGGCACACTGAAGCTTTCTTT. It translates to CASSAQGRHTEAFF. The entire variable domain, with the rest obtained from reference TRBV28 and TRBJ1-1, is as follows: DVKVTQSSRYLVKRTGEKVFLECVQDMDHENMFWYRQDPGLGLRLIYFSYDVKMKEKGDIPEGYSVSREKKERFSLILESASTNQTSMYLCASSAQGRHTEAFFGQGTRLTVV.

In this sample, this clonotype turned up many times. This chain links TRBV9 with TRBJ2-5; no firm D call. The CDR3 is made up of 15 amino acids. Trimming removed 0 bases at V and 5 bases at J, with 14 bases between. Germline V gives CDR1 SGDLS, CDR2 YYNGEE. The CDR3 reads CASSVEGQSRETQYF. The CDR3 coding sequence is TGTGCCAGCAGCGTAGAAGGCCAATCCCGGGAGACCCAGTACTTC.